These T cell receptor beta chains were read from a single sample in a study of blood T cell repertoires in COVID-19. Produced via immunoSEQ multiplex PCR; TCRdb's table is partial and in-frame only. Of 250,000 to 350,000 clones listed, approximately 90% are singletons. The sequenced material came from peripheral blood. The receptors were gathered from a woman in her fifties or sixties with acute or convalescent COVID-19. Each CDR3 is given with its conserved first and last residue. A D gene is named only where the DNA matches it firmly. A row's size may be missing; if present it is once, few, many or a size class.

>16|TRBJ2-7|TRBV19|NA|TRBD2
TGTGCCAGTAGTCCCCGCCTAGCGGGAGGGCCGGGGGAGCAGTACTTC
CASSPRLAGGPGEQYF
>18|TRBJ2-3|TRBV7-6|once|TRBD2
TGTGCCAGCAGCTTAACTAGCGGGGGGCACTTCAGCACAGATACGCAGTATTTT
CASSLTSGGHFSTDTQYF
>14|TRBJ2-2|TRBV9|NA|TRBD1
TGTGCCAGCAGCGTAGACAGGGGCACCGGGGAGCTGTTTTTT
CASSVDRGTGELFF
>17|TRBJ1-2|TRBV6-1|NA|TRBD1
TGTGCCAGCAGTGCTCAGGGGGCGACCTGGGCTAACTATGGCTACACCTTC
CASSAQGATWANYGYTF
>11|TRBJ2-7|TRBV7-2|NA|NA
TGTGCCAGCAGCTGGAGCTACGAGCAGTACTTC
CASSWSYEQYF
>13|TRBJ2-1|TRBV19|NA|NA
TGTGCCAGCAACAGGGGGGGCTGGGCTGAGCAGTTCTTC
CASNRGGWAEQFF
>16|TRBJ1-2|TRBV4-2|NA|NA
TGTGCCAGCAGCCAAAAAGGACAGTTGGATTCCTATGGCTACACCTTC
CASSQKGQLDSYGYTF
>16|TRBJ2-5|TRBV6-2/TRBV6-3|NA|TRBD1
TGTGCCAGCAGTTTCATGGACAGGGCGATACAAGAGACCCAGTACTTC
CASSFMDRAIQETQYF
>15|TRBJ2-7|TRBV28|NA|TRBD2
TGTGCCAGCAGTCCCTCGGGGGGGGTGGACTACGAGCAGTACTTC
CASSPSGGVDYEQYF
>14|TRBJ2-5|TRBV3-1/TRBV3-2|NA|TRBD2
TGTGCCAGCAGCCAGGGACTAGGAACAGAGACCCAGTACTTC
CASSQGLGTETQYF
>15|TRBJ1-6|TRBV18|NA|TRBD1
TGTGCCAGCTCACCGGGACAGGGGGATAATTCACCCCTCCACTTT
CASSPGQGDNSPLHF
>16|TRBJ1-1|TRBV12-5|few|NA
TGTGCTAGTGGTTTGGTACTCGGGGAAATGAACACTGAAGCTTTCTTT
CASGLVLGEMNTEAFF
>19|TRBJ2-3|TRBV6-2/TRBV6-3|NA|NA
TGTGCCAGCAGTTACTCACCACTAACTAGCCCTGTAACCACAGATACGCAGTATTTT
CASSYSPLTSPVTTDTQYF
>15|TRBJ2-7|TRBV9|NA|TRBD2
TGTGCCAGCAGCGTAGGAACTAGCGGGAGCTACGAGCAGTACTTC
CASSVGTSGSYEQYF
>13|TRBJ1-2|TRBV30|NA|TRBD1
TGTGCCAGTCATAACAGGGGTAACTATGGCTACACCTTC
CASHNRGNYGYTF
>15|TRBJ1-6|TRBV14|NA|NA
TGTGCCAGCAGCCTCACCCATAGCTATAATTCACCCCTCCACTTT
CASSLTHSYNSPLHF
>13|TRBJ2-5|TRBV4-3|NA|TRBD1
TGCGCCAGCTCATGGACAGGGCGAGAGACCCAGTACTTC
CASSWTGRETQYF
>14|TRBJ2-6|TRBV19|NA|NA
TGTGCCAGCAACAGCCTCTCTGGGGCCAACGTCCTGACTTTC
CASNSLSGANVLTF
>15|TRBJ2-5|TRBV9|NA|NA
TGTGCCAGCAGCGTAGGGGGTAGCGGACAAGGAACCCAGTACTTC
CASSVGGSGQGTQYF
>14|TRBJ1-1|TRBV5-5|NA|TRBD1
TGTGCCAGCAGCACCGGGACAGGGGGCACTGAAGCTTTCTTT
CASSTGTGGTEAFF
>15|TRBJ1-5|TRBV5-6|NA|NA
TGTGCCAGCAGCTCCGGGGGGTTTAGCAATCAGCCCCAGCATTTT
CASSSGGFSNQPQHF
>11|TRBJ2-1|TRBV6-5|NA|NA
TGTGCCAGCAGCAATTACAATGAGCAGTTCTTC
CASSNYNEQFF
>13|TRBJ2-5|TRBV10-3|NA|NA
TGTGCCATCAGTGAGGACAGAGAAGAGACCCAGTACTTC
CAISEDREETQYF
>14|TRBJ2-5|TRBV5-1|NA|TRBD1
TGCGCCAGCAGCGCCGGGACAGTCCAAGAGACCCAGTACTTC
CASSAGTVQETQYF
>11|TRBJ2-3|TRBV19|NA|NA
TGTGCCAGTAAAACGGGAGATACGCAGTATTTT
CASKTGDTQYF
>16|TRBJ1-1|TRBV10-3|NA|NA
TGTGCCATCAGTGAGTCAATTCGGGGGGTGAACACTGAAGCTTTCTTT
CAISESIRGVNTEAFF
>17|TRBJ2-7|TRBV28|NA|TRBD2
TGTGCCAGCAGTTTACTTAGTAGCGGGGGGAACACGGTCGAGCAGTACTTC
CASSLLSSGGNTVEQYF
>22|TRBJ2-5|TRBV21-1|NA|NA
TGTGCCAGCAGCAATTTGAGCCCCAGCCTTCTAGGCGGGACCGGGGGGCAAGAGACCCAGTACTTC
CASSNLSPSLLGGTGGQETQYF
>16|TRBJ1-1|TRBV6-5|few|NA
TGTGCCAGCAGTTACGTCTCAGCGGGCGCGAACACTGAAGCTTTCTTT
CASSYVSAGANTEAFF
>13|TRBJ1-2|TRBV5-4|NA|NA
TGTGCCAGCAGCGGGAGGGTTGGCTATGGCTACACCTTC
CASSGRVGYGYTF
>13|TRBJ1-2|TRBV4-3|once|NA
TGCGCCAGCAGCCCTTCAGGGGCTGGTGGCTACACCTTC
CASSPSGAGGYTF
>19|TRBJ2-1|TRBV7-9|NA|TRBD2
TGTGCCAGCAGCCCAGGGACTAGCGGGACCACCAGCTCCTACAATGAGCAGTTCTTC
CASSPGTSGTTSSYNEQFF
>15|TRBJ2-3|TRBV7-8|NA|TRBD2
TGTGCCAGCAGCTTCGGGAGGGTCTCCACAGATACGCAGTATTTT
CASSFGRVSTDTQYF
>14|TRBJ1-5|TRBV5-1|few|NA
TGCGCCAGCAGCGCCTGGGGCCTAAGGGCGCCCCAGCATTTT
CASSAWGLRAPQHF
>15|TRBJ1-5|TRBV3-1/TRBV3-2|NA|TRBD1
TGTGCCAGCAGCCAAGACACAGGGGGCAATCAGCCCCAGCATTTT
CASSQDTGGNQPQHF
>16|TRBJ2-1|TRBV7-3|NA|NA
TGTGCCAGCAGCCCCCGCTCACAGGGCTACGCGGAGGAGCAGTTCTTC
CASSPRSQGYAEEQFF
>14|TRBJ1-1|TRBV2|NA|TRBD1
TGTGCCAGCATTTTACAGGGGGGTCTCACTGAAGCTTTCTTT
CASILQGGLTEAFF
>15|TRBJ2-2|TRBV7-2|NA|NA
TGTGCCAGCAGCTTAGGGCGGGAAAGCGCCCGGGAGCTGTTTTTT
CASSLGRESARELFF
>19|TRBJ2-1|TRBV10-3|NA|TRBD2
TGTGCCATCAGTGAGGACCCCGGCGGGGGCGGGAGGTCCTACAATGAGCAGTTCTTC
CAISEDPGGGGRSYNEQFF
>13|TRBJ1-2|TRBV5-5|NA|NA
TGTGCCAGCACCCCCCACAGGGAAATTGGCTACACCTTC
CASTPHREIGYTF
>15|TRBJ2-3|TRBV11-2|NA|NA
TGTGCCAGCACGTGGTTGGCGACTAGCACAGATACGCAGTATTTT
CASTWLATSTDTQYF
>16|TRBJ2-7|TRBV18|NA|TRBD2
TGTGCCAGCTCACCAGATCCCGGGAGGGCCTGGAACGAGCAGTACTTC
CASSPDPGRAWNEQYF
>18|TRBJ2-2|TRBV24-1|NA|TRBD2
TGTGCCACCAGTGATCCGGGACTAGCGGGAGATGTCACCGGGGAGCTGTTTTTT
CATSDPGLAGDVTGELFF
>15|TRBJ2-7|TRBV5-1|NA|TRBD2
TGCGCCAGCGGGTTAACTAGCGGGAGTCCCTACGAGCAGTACTTC
CASGLTSGSPYEQYF
>14|TRBJ1-1|TRBV4-3|NA|NA
TGCGCCAGCAGCCAGTTACTCCAGAACACTGAAGCTTTCTTT
CASSQLLQNTEAFF
>15|TRBJ2-1|TRBV5-6|NA|NA
TGTGCCAGCAGCTTGGCCGGCGGGACCTACAATGAGCAGTTCTTC
CASSLAGGTYNEQFF
>11|TRBJ1-5|TRBV6-5|NA|NA
TGTGCCAGCAGCGCGGGGGGGCCCCAGCATTTT
CASSAGGPQHF
>18|TRBJ1-1|TRBV5-1|NA|NA
TGCGCCAGCAGCCTAACCCCCGCCAGGGTGAACATGGGCGCTGAAGCTTTCTTT
CASSLTPARVNMGAEAFF
>16|TRBJ2-4|TRBV28|few|NA
TGTGCCAGCGGAGGGCAGGACAGGAGGGTCGAAAACATTCAGTACTTC
CASGGQDRRVENIQYF
>15|TRBJ2-3|TRBV5-5|NA|TRBD2
TGTGCCAGCAGCCTAGTAGCGGGAGGTGGAGATACGCAGTATTTT
CASSLVAGGGDTQYF
>14|TRBJ1-4|TRBV3-1/TRBV3-2|once|NA
TGTGCCAGCAGCCAGGAGAGCCAGGGGGAAAAACTGTTTTTT
CASSQESQGEKLFF
>15|TRBJ2-5|TRBV3-1/TRBV3-2|NA|TRBD2
TGTGCCAGCAGCCAAGGCCTAGCGGGACAAGAGACCCAGTACTTC
CASSQGLAGQETQYF
>13|TRBJ1-2|TRBV28|NA|TRBD1
TGTGCCAGCAGTGAGACAGGGTACTATGGCTACACCTTC
CASSETGYYGYTF
>13|TRBJ1-4|TRBV12-3/TRBV12-4|NA|NA
TGTGCCAGCACCCCCTGGCCGAATGAAAAACTGTTTTTT
CASTPWPNEKLFF
>15|TRBJ2-1|TRBV19|NA|TRBD2
TGTGCCAGTACTGACTGGGCTAGCGGGAACGATGAGCAGTTCTTC
CASTDWASGNDEQFF
>14|TRBJ1-5|TRBV6-1|NA|NA
TGTGCCAGCAGTGAGCAGGGTCAAAATCAGCCCCAGCATTTT
CASSEQGQNQPQHF
>16|TRBJ1-5|TRBV4-2|NA|NA
TGTGCCAGCAGCCCCTATTTGGGGGGGCTCAATCAGCCCCAGCATTTT
CASSPYLGGLNQPQHF